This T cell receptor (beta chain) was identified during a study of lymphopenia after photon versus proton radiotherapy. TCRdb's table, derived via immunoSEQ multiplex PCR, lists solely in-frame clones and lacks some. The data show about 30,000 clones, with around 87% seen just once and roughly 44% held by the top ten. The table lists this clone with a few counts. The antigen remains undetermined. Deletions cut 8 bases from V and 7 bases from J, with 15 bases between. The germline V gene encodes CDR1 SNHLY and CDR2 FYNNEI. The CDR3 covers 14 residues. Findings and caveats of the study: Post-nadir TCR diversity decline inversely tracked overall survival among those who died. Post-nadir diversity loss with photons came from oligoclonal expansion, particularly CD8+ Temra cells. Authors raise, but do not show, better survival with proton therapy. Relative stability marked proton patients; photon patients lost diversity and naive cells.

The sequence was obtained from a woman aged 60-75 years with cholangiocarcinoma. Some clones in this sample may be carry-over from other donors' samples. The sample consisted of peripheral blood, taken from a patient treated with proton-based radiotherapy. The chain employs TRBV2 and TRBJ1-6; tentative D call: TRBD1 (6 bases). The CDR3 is CASAGAQGNSPLHF. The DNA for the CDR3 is TGTGCCAGCGCAGGAGCACAGGGCAATTCACCCCTCCACTTT.